This T cell receptor (beta chain) came from a study of blood T cell repertoires in COVID-19. Study in general: The origin of the acute and convalescent COVID-19 samples was the United States, Italy and Spain. Sample material is recorded as cDNA or gDNA derived from T cells, B-cell-depleted T cells, or PBMCs.

V lost 3 bases to trimming and J lost 2 bases; unmatched junction nucleotides: 6. This CDR3 region has 17 residues. Per the germline V gene, CDR1 is LGHDT and CDR2 is YNNKEL (reference sequence). Per the original methods: For nucleated cells, counts were estimated from reference gene primer amplification. Repertoires were generated with immunoSEQ multiplex PCR, while TCRdb's copy carries only in-frame clones and drops some. That table furnishes V, J and clone size, whereas the DNA furnished D and trimming. The sample comprises around 220,000 clones, about 88% of which are singletons, and 2.1% rests with the top ten.

The sample consisted of peripheral blood. The J gene is TRBJ2-2, the V gene TRBV3-1 (or the pseudogene TRBV3-2); 10 nucleotides align to TRBD2. The receptor's source is a woman aged 40 to 50 who had recovered from COVID-19. For the CDR3, the DNA is TGTGCCAGCAGCCAGTACACTAGCGGGACTAACACCGGGGAGCTGTTTTTT. Its protein is CASSQYTSGTNTGELFF.